This TCR beta chain was identified during a study of blood T cells in healthy people across ages. With a J-beta primer mix and a sample-barcoded 5' primer, a second PCR ran 7 to 11 cycles. TCRdb reanalysed the 5' RACE reads using MiXCR and keeps one entry per CDR3 protein. Of roughly 1.9 million distinct CDR3 sequences detected, about two fifths appear once; the ten largest clones hold roughly 23%. Whenever a sample was processed, at least 6 million PBMCs were isolated. Regarding the study as a whole: Versus aged donors, long-lived donors had higher diversity and more naive CD4+ cells.

In germline, CDR1 is MDHEN, CDR2 SYDVKM. After removal of 8 bases from V and 5 bases from J, the junction contained 12 bases not matched to a gene. The CDR3 has 16 residues. Points on this clonotype: Its antigen is unknown.

V is TRBV28 and J is TRBJ2-3, with 11 bases lining up with TRBD2. Sequencing used blood. This clonotype was obtained from a human donor in good health. The CDR3 loop is CASGVISGGARDTQYF. The CDR3, as DNA: TGTGCCAGCGGCGTAATTAGCGGGGGGGCCAGAGATACGCAGTATTTT. Full variable domain (remainder filled in from reference TRBV28 and TRBJ2-3): DVKVTQSSRYLVKRTGEKVFLECVQDMDHENMFWYRQDPGLGLRLIYFSYDVKMKEKGDIPEGYSVSREKKERFSLILESASTNQTSMYLCASGVISGGARDTQYFGPGTRLTVL.